Included here is one T cell receptor (beta chain) sequence, with context. The antigen it binds to is not known. The record has no base qualities; no much larger clone is one base away. The immunoSEQ hsTCRB v3.0 assay was used at survey level resolution for TRB variable region sequencing. The target sequencing depth for TRB was roughly 40,000-50,000 T-cell genomes per sample. TRB libraries were pooled and sequenced on an Illumina MiSeq using a v3 150-cycle kit. Under the source paper's analysis protocol: Repertoire analysis ran in R within a reproducible Nextflow workflow covering QC, data transformation and analysis. LymphoSeq2, an R package for exploring AIRR-Seq data, was used to implement the custom analyses. A few samples that yielded fewer than 5000 total TRB sequences were excluded, so that fewer than 250 HIV repertoires were analyzed. Of the 188 retained HIV repertoires, under 65 were collected before and more than 120 after ART initiation. Repertoires were downsampled to 5000 TRB nucleotide sequences, with summary statistics averaged over 100 downsampling iterations. The analysis kept only TRB sequences whose CDR3 regions were at least seven amino acids long. A Shannon entropy-derived clonality score and the Gini coefficient were used to measure diversity. Repertoire networks linked the top 5000 CDR3 amino acid sequences whenever two sequences differed by an edit distance of one. For TRB CDR3 amino acid sequences, GLIPH2 was used to predict antigen specificity groups and MHC restriction. To flag known associations with CMV, EBV, HIV or tissue antigens, CDR3 amino acid sequences were compared against VDJdb and McPAS-TCR. Pre-ART, post-ART and control groups were compared with Wilcoxon signed-rank tests and Holm-Bonferroni correction. TCRdb's version of the immuneACCESS table is confined to in-frame rearrangements and falls short of the full clone set. An unresolved V gene accounts for under half of the shortfall where checked; the remainder is of unknown origin. The D gene and trimming were derived from the DNA, and the V and J assignments and clone size from that table. The sample table holds around 23,000 clones, of which 81% were seen once. The top ten constitute about 16% of the sample.

V loses 5 bases at its end and J loses 5 bases; junction bases beyond the gene matches: 7. Based on the germline V gene, the CDR1 and CDR2 sequences are SGHTA and FQGNSA. Inclusive of the bounding cysteine and phenylalanine, the CDR3 is 14 residues long. Only the CDR3 DNA is retained, 42 bases long and in frame from the first base. Participants were included only if at least one PBMC sample before ART initiation and at least two post-ART samples were available. Every participant with HIV received treatment in the United States of America. Before DNA extraction, cryopreserved samples containing about 0.95-10 million PBMC were thawed and washed. At the time of the earliest PBMC sample, participants with HIV were aged between about 23 and 55 years. Per participant, PBMC samples came from 1-4 timepoints prior to ART initiation and 2-8 timepoints following ART initiation, for a median of 7 samples. For every participant, serial HIV viral load, CD4+ T-cell count, ART history and demographic data were obtained. Using a Qiagen kit on a QIAcube, genomic DNA was extracted from unsorted PBMC, with samples processed in batches of 12.

These data originate in a study of long-term antiretroviral therapy in people with HIV (dated by TCRdb to between 2021 and 2022). Describing the broader study: The earliest samples were collected approximately a decade before the 2015 WHO recommendation for immediate ART, a period when ART was typically delayed until CD4 counts fell. From 30 adults with confirmed HIV infection, the cohort provided some 200 cryopreserved PBMC samples, gathered serially across a mean of around six years (range 1-12). No cross-contamination during QIAcube processing was seen in test extractions of a monoclonal T-cell line run alongside about 33 polyclonal samples. This retrospective serial study examined whether starting ART and sustained HIV suppression were associated with changes in the composition and diversity of the TRB repertoire in peripheral blood. Of the roughly 30 participants with HIV, approximately twelve were female.

Results and caveats for the whole study, not just this receptor: Since PBMC availability was limited, sequencing covered only the TCR beta chain, with no alpha chain pairing. Samples dated from the mid-2000s to the late 2010s, and the ART regimens used may be less effective than current ones. Starting ART was linked to a significant rise in TRB diversity, yet even after long-term ART the diversity remained significantly lower than in transplant donor controls. Because pre-ART samples had limited cell numbers, profiling was done on unsorted PBMC rather than on sorted CD4+ and CD8+ T cells. Expanded TRB clones identified before ART initiation dominated the repertoire at all time points, although this dominance fluctuated and declined in many PLHIV after ART. Narrower CDR3 length ranges were observed in HIV repertoires than in controls, and an antigen-experienced repertoire with only a slight naive shift after ART was suggested by the network structure. Inferences about post-ART repertoire changes were limited because no data were available on ART adherence, viral resistance or therapy changes.

The source of this sequence is a woman under 30 with HIV. The sample was unsorted PBMCs, taken at the start of antiretroviral therapy, before treatment. The receptor chain draws on TRBV7-2 and TRBJ2-5, with 8 junctional bases fitting TRBD2. In nucleotide form, the sequence is TGTGCCAGCAGCCTAGGCGGGGGGAGGGAGACCCAGTACTTC. Its protein product is CASSLGGGRETQYF. The full variable domain, completed from the reference TRBV7-2 and TRBJ2-5 proteins outside the CDR3, reads GAGVSQSPSNKVTEKGKDVELRCDPISGHTALYWYRQSLGQGLEFLIYFQGNSAPDKSGLPSDRFSAERTGGSVSTLTIQRTQQEDSAVYLCASSLGGGRETQYFGPGTRLLVL.